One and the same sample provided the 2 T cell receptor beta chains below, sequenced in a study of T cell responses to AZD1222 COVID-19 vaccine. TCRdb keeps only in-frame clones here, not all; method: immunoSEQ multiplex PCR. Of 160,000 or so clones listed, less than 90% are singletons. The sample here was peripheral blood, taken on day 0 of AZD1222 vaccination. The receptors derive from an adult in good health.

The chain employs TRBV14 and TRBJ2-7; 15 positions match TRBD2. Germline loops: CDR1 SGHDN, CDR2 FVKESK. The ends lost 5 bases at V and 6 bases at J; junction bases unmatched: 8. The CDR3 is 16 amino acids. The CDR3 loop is CASSVGLAGGPVEQYF. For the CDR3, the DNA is TGTGCCAGCAGCGTCGGACTAGCGGGAGGGCCTGTCGAGCAGTACTTC.

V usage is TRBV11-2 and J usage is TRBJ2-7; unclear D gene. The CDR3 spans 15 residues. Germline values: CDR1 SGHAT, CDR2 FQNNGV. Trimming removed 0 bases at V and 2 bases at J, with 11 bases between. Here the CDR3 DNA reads TGTGCCAGCAGCTTAGACCCTATTCCTACCTACGAGCAGTACTTC. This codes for CASSLDPIPTYEQYF.